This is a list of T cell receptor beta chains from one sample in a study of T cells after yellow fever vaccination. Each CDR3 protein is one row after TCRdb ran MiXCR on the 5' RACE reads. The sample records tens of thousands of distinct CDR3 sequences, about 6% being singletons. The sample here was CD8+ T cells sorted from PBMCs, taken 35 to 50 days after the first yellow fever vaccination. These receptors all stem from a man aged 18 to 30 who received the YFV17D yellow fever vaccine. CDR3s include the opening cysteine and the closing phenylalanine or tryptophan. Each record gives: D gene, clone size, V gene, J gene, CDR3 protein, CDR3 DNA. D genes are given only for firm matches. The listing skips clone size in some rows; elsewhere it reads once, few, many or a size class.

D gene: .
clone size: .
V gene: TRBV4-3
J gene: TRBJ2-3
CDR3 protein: CASSQLFGTHTDTQYF
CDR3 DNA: TGCGCCAGCAGCCAACTCTTTGGGACGCACACAGATACGCAGTATTTT

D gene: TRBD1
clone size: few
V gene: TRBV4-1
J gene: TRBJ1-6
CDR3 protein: CASSQAGTGVSPLHF
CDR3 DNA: TGCGCCAGCAGCCAAGCCGGGACAGGGGTTTCACCCCTCCACTTT

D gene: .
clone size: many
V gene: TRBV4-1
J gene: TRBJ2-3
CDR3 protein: CASSQSLAPPTDTQYF
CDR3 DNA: TGCGCCAGCAGCCAATCCCTAGCCCCACCCACAGATACGCAGTATTTT

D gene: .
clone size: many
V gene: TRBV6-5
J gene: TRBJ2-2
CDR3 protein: CATRISGTGELFF
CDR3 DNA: TGTGCCACCAGGATTTCGGGTACCGGGGAGCTGTTTTTT

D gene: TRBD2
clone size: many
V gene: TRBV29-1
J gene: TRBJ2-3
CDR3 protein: CSVWGLAGATSTDTQYF
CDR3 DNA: TGCAGCGTGTGGGGACTAGCGGGGGCTACTAGCACAGATACGCAGTATTTT

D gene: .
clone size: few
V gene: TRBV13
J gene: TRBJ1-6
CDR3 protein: CASLRAGQGSPLHF
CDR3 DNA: TGTGCCAGTCTAAGGGCGGGGCAAGGATCACCCCTCCACTTT

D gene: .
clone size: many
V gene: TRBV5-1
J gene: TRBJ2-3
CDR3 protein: CASSLQVGVTDTQYF
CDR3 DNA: TGCGCCAGCAGCTTGCAAGTAGGGGTTACAGATACGCAGTATTTT

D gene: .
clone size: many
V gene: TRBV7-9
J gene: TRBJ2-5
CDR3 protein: CASSSGAETQYF
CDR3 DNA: TGTGCCAGCAGTTCCGGTGCAGAGACCCAGTACTTC

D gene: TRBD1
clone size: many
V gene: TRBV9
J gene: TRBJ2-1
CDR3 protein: CASSVGTGGNEQFF
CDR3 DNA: TGTGCCAGCAGCGTTGGGACAGGGGGCAATGAGCAGTTCTTC

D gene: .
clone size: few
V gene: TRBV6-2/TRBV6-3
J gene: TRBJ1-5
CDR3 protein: CASSANRGGYSNQPQHF
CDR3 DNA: TGTGCCAGCAGCGCCAATAGGGGGGGCTATAGCAATCAGCCCCAGCATTTT

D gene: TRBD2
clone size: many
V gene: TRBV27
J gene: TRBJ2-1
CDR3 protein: CASSFGLADYNEQFF
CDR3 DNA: TGTGCCAGCAGTTTTGGACTAGCGGATTACAATGAGCAGTTCTTC

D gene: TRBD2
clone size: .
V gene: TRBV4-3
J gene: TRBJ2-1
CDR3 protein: CASSHRAGGPEQFF
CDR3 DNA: TGCGCCAGCAGCCATAGAGCGGGGGGGCCTGAGCAGTTCTTC

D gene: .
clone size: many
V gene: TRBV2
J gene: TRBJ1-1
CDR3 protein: CASRPTLSGLRTEAFF
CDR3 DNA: TGTGCCAGTCGCCCCACCCTGTCGGGTCTCCGGACTGAAGCTTTCTTT

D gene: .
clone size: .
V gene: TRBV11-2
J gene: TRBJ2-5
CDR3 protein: CASSRNVSPGTQYF
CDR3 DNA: TGTGCCAGCAGCCGGAACGTCTCCCCCGGGACCCAGTACTTC

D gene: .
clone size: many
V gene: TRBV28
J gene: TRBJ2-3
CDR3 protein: CASRGTYTDTQYF
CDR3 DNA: TGTGCCAGTCGGGGAACTTACACAGATACGCAGTATTTT

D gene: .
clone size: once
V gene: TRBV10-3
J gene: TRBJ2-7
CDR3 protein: CAISERDFPYEQYF
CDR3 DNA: TGTGCCATCAGTGAGAGAGACTTTCCCTACGAGCAGTACTTC

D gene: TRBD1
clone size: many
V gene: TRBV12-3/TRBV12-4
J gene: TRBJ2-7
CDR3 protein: CASSGTGGYEQYF
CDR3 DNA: TGTGCCAGCAGTGGGACAGGGGGCTACGAGCAGTACTTC

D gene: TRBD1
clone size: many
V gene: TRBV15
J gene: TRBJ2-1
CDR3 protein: CATSRSGQGTYNEQFF
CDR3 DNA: TGTGCCACCAGCCGCTCGGGACAGGGGACGTACAATGAGCAGTTCTTC

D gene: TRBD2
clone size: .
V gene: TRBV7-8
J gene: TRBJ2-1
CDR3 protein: CASTRGSGGANEQFF
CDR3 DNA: TGTGCCAGCACCCGCGGTAGCGGGGGGGCGAATGAGCAGTTCTTC

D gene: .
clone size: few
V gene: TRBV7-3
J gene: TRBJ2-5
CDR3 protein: CASSSPGQETQYF
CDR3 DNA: TGTGCCAGCAGCTCCCCGGGTCAAGAGACCCAGTACTTC

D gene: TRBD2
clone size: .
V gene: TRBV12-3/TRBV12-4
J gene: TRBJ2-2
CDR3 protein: CASSLTSGDTGELFF
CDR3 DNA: TGTGCCAGCAGTTTAACTAGCGGGGACACCGGGGAGCTGTTTTTT

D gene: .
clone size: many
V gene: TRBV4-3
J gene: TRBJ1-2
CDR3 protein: CASSQGGGYGYTF
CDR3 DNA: TGCGCCAGCAGCCAAGGAGGGGGTTATGGCTACACCTTC

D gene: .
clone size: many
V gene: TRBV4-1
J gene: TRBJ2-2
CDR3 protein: CASSQDQSGTGELFF
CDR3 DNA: TGCGCCAGCAGCCAAGATCAAAGCGGGACCGGGGAGCTGTTTTTT

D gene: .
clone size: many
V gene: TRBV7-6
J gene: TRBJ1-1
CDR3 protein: CASSSRDGGTEAFF
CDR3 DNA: TGTGCCAGCAGCAGCCGGGACGGTGGCACTGAAGCTTTCTTT

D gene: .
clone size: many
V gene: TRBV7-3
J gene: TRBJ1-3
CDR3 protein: CASSRSAASGNTIYF
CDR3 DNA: TGTGCCAGCAGCCGGAGTGCCGCCTCTGGAAACACCATATATTTT

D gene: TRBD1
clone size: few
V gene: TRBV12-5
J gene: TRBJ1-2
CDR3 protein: CASGLHFQPGQSPSNYGYTF
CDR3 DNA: TGTGCTAGTGGTCTCCATTTTCAACCGGGACAGTCCCCATCTAACTATGGCTACACCTTC

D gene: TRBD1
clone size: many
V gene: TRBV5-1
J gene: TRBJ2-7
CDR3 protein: CASSLGQGLYEQYF
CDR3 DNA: TGCGCCAGCAGCTTGGGACAGGGTTTGTACGAGCAGTACTTC

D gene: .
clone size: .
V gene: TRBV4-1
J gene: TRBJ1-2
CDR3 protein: CASSHALSADYGYTF
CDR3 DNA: TGCGCCAGCAGCCATGCCCTTTCGGCGGACTATGGCTACACCTTC

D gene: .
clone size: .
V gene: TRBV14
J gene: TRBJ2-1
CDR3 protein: CASSRQDIAYNEQFF
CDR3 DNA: TGTGCCAGCAGCCGACAAGATATTGCGTACAATGAGCAGTTCTTC

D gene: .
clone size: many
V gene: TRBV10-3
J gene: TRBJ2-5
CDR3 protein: CAISEFSEETQYF
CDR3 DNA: TGTGCCATCAGTGAGTTTTCGGAAGAGACCCAGTACTTC

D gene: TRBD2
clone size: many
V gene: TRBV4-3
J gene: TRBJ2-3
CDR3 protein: CASSQDQVLAGRLGTDTQYF
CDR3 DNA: TGCGCCAGCAGCCAAGATCAGGTGCTAGCGGGGCGGTTAGGCACAGATACGCAGTATTTT

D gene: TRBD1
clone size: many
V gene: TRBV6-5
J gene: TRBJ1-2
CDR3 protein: CASSYTGGGYGYTF
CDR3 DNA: TGTGCCAGCAGTTACACAGGGGGCGGGTATGGCTACACCTTC

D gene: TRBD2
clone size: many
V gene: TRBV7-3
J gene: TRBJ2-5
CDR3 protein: CASSSLAGEETQYF
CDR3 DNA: TGTGCCAGCAGCTCTCTAGCGGGGGAGGAGACCCAGTACTTC

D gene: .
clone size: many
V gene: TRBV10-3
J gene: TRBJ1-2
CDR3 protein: CAISDGGRGYGYTF
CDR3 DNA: TGTGCCATCAGTGACGGGGGTCGGGGCTATGGCTACACCTTC

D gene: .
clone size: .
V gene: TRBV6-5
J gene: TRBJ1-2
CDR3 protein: CASSYGSPQANYGYTF
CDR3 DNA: TGTGCCAGCAGTTACGGGAGTCCACAGGCCAACTATGGCTACACCTTC

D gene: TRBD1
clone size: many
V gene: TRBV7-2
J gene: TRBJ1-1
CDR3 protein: CASSFRGWVNTEAFF
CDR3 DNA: TGTGCCAGCAGCTTCAGGGGGTGGGTGAACACTGAAGCTTTCTTT

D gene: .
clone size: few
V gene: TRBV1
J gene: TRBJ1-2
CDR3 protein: CTSSQDGLVFVGALRSGYTF
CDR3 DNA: TGCACCAGCAGCCAAGACGGCCTAGTGTTCGTGGGGGCGCTTAGGAGTGGCTACACCTTC

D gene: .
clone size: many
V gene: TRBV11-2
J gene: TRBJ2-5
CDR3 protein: CASSLGVGDQETQYF
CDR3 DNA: TGTGCCAGCAGCTTAGGGGTCGGGGACCAAGAGACCCAGTACTTC

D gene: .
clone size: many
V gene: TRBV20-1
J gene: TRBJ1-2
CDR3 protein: CSARDPAGEAGYTF
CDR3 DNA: TGCAGTGCTAGAGATCCGGCAGGGGAAGCCGGCTACACCTTC

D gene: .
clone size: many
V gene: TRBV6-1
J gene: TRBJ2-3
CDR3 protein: CASSQEGLRTDTQYF
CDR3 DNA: TGTGCCAGCAGCCAGGAGGGGCTCCGCACAGATACGCAGTATTTT

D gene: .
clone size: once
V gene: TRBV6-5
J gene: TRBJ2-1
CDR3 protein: CASSYRNHSYNEQFF
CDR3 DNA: TGTGCCAGCAGTTACCGGAATCACTCCTACAATGAGCAGTTCTTC

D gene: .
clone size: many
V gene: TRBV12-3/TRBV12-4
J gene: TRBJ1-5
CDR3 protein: CASSPRGSRQPQHF
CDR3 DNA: TGTGCCAGCAGCCCCAGGGGTTCGCGACAGCCCCAGCATTTT

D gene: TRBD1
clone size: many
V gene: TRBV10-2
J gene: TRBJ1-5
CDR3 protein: CASGWTGVQPQHF
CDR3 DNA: TGCGCCAGCGGTTGGACAGGGGTTCAGCCCCAGCATTTT

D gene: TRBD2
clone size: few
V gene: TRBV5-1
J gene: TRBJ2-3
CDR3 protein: CASSSSGGAADTQYF
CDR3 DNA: TGCGCCAGCAGCTCAAGCGGGGGGGCTGCAGATACGCAGTATTTT

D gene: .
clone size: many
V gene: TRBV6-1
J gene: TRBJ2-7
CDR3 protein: CASSNTLAASHEQYF
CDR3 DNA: TGTGCCAGCAGCAACACGCTAGCCGCTTCTCACGAGCAGTACTTC

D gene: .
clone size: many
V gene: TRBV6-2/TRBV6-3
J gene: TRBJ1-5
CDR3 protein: CASSYSYSQPQHF
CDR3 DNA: TGTGCCAGCAGTTACTCATACAGCCAGCCCCAGCATTTT

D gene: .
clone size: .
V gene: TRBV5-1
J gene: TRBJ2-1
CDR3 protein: CASSLPGGGWAYNEQFF
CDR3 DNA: TGCGCCAGCAGCTTACCAGGAGGGGGCTGGGCCTACAATGAGCAGTTCTTC

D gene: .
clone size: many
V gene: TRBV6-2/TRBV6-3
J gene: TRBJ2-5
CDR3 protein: CASSYNRVETQYF
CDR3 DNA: TGTGCCAGCAGTTACAACAGGGTGGAGACCCAGTACTTC

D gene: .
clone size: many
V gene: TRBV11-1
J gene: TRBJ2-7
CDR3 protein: CASSSTGRSSYEQYF
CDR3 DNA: TGTGCCAGCAGCTCTACAGGGCGGAGCTCCTACGAGCAGTACTTC

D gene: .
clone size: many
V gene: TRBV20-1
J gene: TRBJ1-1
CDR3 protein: CSARRRLNTEAFF
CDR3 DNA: TGCAGTGCTAGACGACGACTGAACACTGAAGCTTTCTTT